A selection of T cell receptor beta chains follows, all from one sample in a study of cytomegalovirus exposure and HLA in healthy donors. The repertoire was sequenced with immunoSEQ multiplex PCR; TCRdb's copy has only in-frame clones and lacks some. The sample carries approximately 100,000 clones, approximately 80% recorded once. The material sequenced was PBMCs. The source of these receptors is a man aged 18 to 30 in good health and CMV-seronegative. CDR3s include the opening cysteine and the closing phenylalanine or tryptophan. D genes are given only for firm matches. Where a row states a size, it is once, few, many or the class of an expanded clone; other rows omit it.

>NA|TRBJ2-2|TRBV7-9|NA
CASSSGLGDTGELFF
TGTGCCAGCAGCTCCGGGTTGGGAGACACCGGGGAGCTGTTTTTT
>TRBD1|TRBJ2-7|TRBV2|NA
CASSQGAGEQYF
TGTGCCAGCAGTCAGGGGGCAGGGGAGCAGTACTTC
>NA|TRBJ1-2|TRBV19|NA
CASSIDRTGGNYGYTF
TGTGCCAGTAGTATAGATCGGACGGGAGGGAACTATGGCTACACCTTC
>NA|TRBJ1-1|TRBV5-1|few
CASSSQAFQGLAGHTEAFF
TGCGCCAGCAGCTCCCAGGCTTTCCAGGGATTAGCAGGTCACACTGAAGCTTTCTTT
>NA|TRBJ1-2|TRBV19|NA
CASSMEGTGTATYGYTF
TGTGCCAGTAGTATGGAGGGAACGGGTACCGCGACGTATGGCTACACCTTC
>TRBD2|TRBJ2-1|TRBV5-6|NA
CASTAWGGGGYNEQFF
TGTGCCAGCACAGCTTGGGGTGGGGGGGGGTACAATGAGCAGTTCTTC
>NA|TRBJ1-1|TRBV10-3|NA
CAISESKGYEAFF
TGTGCCATCAGTGAGTCGAAGGGGTATGAAGCTTTCTTT
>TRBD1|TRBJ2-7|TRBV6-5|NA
CASSPPTGAAYEQYF
TGTGCCAGCAGCCCCCCGACAGGGGCTGCTTACGAGCAGTACTTC
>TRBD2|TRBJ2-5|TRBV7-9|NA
CASLGGSQETQYF
TGTGCCAGTTTGGGGGGGTCCCAAGAGACCCAGTACTTC
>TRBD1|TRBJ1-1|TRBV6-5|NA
CASRPDRGGTEAFF
TGTGCCAGCAGACCGGACAGGGGGGGAACTGAAGCTTTCTTT
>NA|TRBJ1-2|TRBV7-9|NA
CASSLAGGGYGYTF
TGTGCCAGCAGCTTAGCAGGCGGGGGCTATGGCTACACCTTC
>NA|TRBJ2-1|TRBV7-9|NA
CASSLGSYNEQFF
TGTGCCAGCAGCTTAGGCAGCTACAATGAGCAGTTCTTC
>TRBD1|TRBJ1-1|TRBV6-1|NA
CASRETGGTEAFF
TGTGCCAGCAGGGAGACAGGGGGCACTGAAGCTTTCTTT
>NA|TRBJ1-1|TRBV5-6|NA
CASSPPRGLGTEAFF
TGTGCCAGCAGCCCACCCAGGGGATTGGGCACTGAAGCTTTCTTT
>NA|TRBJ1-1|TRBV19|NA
CASGDGFTEAFF
TGTGCCAGCGGAGACGGGTTCACTGAAGCTTTCTTT
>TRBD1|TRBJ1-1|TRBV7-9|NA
CSSSLNRGRKMNTEAFF
TGTTCCAGCAGCCTGAACAGGGGACGGAAGATGAACACTGAAGCTTTCTTT
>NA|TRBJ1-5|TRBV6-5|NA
CASSLVRETNQPQHF
TGTGCCAGCAGTTTGGTCAGGGAAACCAATCAGCCCCAGCATTTT
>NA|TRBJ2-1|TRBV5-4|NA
CASGASVYNEQFF
TGTGCCAGCGGGGCTAGCGTGTACAATGAGCAGTTCTTC
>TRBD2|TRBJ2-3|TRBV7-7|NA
CASSLGLAGVKYF
TGTGCCAGCAGCTTGGGGCTAGCGGGGGTAAAGTATTTT
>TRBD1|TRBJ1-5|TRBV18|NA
CASSPGGQGVGQPQHF
TGTGCCAGCTCACCAGGTGGGCAGGGGGTCGGCCAGCCCCAGCATTTT
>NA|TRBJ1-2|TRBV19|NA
CASFGGAFLLSNYGYTF
TGTGCCAGCTTCGGGGGGGCCTTCCTCCTCTCCAACTATGGCTACACCTTC
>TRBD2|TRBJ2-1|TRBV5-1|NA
CASSSYPGLAGANEQFF
TGCGCCAGCAGCTCTTACCCGGGACTAGCGGGGGCCAATGAGCAGTTCTTC